The 2 T cell receptor beta chains presented below share a single source sample, sequenced in a study of blood T cell repertoires in COVID-19. Using immunoSEQ multiplex PCR, the repertoire was profiled, and TCRdb retains in-frame clones only, with some absent. Altogether 150,000 to 200,000 clones are present, under 85% being singletons, with the ten largest covering 6% to 8.5%. The sample was peripheral blood. These receptors were collected from a woman in her seventies with COVID-19, enrolled during active disease.

The rearrangement links TRBV6-4 to TRBJ2-7; the match to TRBD2 covers 9 bases. Germline assignment: CDR1 MRHNA and CDR2 SNTAGT. The V and J ends lost 4 bases and 5 bases, in that order; junction bases with no gene match: 0. CDR3 length equals 12 residues. The CDR3 DNA reads TGTGCCAGCAGTGGCGGGGGGGACGAGCAGTACTTC. Amino acid sequence: CASSGGGDEQYF.

The gene calls are TRBV24-1 and TRBJ1-3; a possible D gene is TRBD1 (6 bases). The germline V gene encodes CDR1 KGHDR and CDR2 SFDVKD. Trimming shortened V by 5 bases and J by 4 bases, and 11 bases separated the two germline ends. The CDR3 extends over 14 amino acids. CDR3 region: CATSGGTTGNTIYF. The CDR3 coding sequence is TGTGCCACCAGTGGGGGGACAACCGGAAACACCATATATTTT.